This TCR beta chain was captured by sequencing in a study of T cell repertoires in cytomegalovirus infection. In regard to this clonotype: What it binds is not known.

V lost 7 bases and J 0 bases, leaving 12 bases between the germline ends. Germline CDR1 LNHDA, CDR2 SQIVND (reference sequence). The CDR3 has 15 amino acids. TCRdb redid the calling of the reads with MiXCR, one entry per CDR3 protein. Of hundreds of thousands of distinct CDR3 sequences listed, 35% to 40% are singletons. Study-level findings and limits: Cumulative frequency (of public TCR beta family members) identified carriers of CMV plus the relevant HLA. Dominating the ex vivo response were TCR beta clonotypes that were CMV-specific and HLA-C-restricted.

This clonotype was obtained from a human donor in good health (CMV status not recorded). Some clones in this sample may be carry-over from other donors' samples. The chain is built from TRBV19 and TRBJ2-2; maybe TRBD2 (5 bases). The specimen sequenced was PBMCs. CDR3 protein: CASNRELANTGELFF. The CDR3 DNA reads TGTGCCAGTAATAGGGAGCTTGCGAACACCGGGGAGCTGTTTTTT.